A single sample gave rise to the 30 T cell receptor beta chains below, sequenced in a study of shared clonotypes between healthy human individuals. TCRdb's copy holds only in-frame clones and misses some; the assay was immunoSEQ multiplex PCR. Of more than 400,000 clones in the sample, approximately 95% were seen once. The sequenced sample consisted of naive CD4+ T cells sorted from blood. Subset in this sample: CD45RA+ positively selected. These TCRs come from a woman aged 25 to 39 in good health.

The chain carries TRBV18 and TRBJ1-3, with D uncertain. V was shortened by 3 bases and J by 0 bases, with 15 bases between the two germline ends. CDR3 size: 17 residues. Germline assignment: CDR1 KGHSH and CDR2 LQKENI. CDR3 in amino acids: CASSPVVQKDSGNTIYF. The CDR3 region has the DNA TGTGCCAGCTCACCCGTCGTCCAGAAGGACTCTGGAAACACCATATATTTT.

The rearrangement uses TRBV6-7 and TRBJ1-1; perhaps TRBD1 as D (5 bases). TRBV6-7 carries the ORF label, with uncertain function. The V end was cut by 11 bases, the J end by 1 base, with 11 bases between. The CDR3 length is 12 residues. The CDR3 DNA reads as TGTGCCGAGGGACCGAAGAACACTGAAGCTTTCTTT. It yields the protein CAEGPKNTEAFF.

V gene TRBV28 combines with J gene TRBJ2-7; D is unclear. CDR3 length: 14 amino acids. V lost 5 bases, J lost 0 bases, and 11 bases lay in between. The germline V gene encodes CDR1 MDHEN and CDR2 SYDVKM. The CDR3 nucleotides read TGTGCCAGCAGTCCCCTGGCGGACTCCTACGAGCAGTACTTC. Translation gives CASSPLADSYEQYF. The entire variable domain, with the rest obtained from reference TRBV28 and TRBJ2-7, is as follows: DVKVTQSSRYLVKRTGEKVFLECVQDMDHENMFWYRQDPGLGLRLIYFSYDVKMKEKGDIPEGYSVSREKKERFSLILESASTNQTSMYLCASSPLADSYEQYFGPGTRLTVT.

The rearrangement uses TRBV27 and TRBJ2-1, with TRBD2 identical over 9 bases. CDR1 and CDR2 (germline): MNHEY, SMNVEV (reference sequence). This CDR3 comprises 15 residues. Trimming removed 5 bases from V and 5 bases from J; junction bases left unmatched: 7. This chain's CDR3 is CASSGSSGSNNEQFF. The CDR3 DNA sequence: TGTGCCAGCAGTGGGAGTAGCGGGAGTAACAATGAGCAGTTCTTC.

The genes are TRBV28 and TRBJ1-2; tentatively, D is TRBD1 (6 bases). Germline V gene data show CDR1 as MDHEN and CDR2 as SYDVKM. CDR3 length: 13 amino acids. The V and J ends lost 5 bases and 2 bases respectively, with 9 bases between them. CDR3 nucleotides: TGTGCCAGCAGTGTTACAGGGAACTATGGCTACACCTTC. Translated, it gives CASSVTGNYGYTF.

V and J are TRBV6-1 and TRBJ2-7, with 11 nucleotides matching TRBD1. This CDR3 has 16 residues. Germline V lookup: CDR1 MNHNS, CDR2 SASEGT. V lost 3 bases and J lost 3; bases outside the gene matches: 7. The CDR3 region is CASSDTGQGDFYEQYF. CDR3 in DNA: TGTGCCAGCAGTGACACGGGACAGGGGGATTTCTACGAGCAGTACTTC.

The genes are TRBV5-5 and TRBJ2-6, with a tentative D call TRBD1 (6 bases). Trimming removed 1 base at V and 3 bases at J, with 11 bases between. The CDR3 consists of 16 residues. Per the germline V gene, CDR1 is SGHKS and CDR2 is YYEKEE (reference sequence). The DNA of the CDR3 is TGTGCCAGCAGCTTGATCAGGGGCAATGGGGCCAACGTCCTGACTTTC. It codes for CASSLIRGNGANVLTF.

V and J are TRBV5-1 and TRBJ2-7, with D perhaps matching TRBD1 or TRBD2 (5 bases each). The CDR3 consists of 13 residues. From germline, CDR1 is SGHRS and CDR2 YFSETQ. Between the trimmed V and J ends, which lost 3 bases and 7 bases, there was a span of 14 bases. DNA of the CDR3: TGCGCCAGCAGCTGGGACGGACGAGGGGAGCAGTACTTC. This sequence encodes CASSWDGRGEQYF.

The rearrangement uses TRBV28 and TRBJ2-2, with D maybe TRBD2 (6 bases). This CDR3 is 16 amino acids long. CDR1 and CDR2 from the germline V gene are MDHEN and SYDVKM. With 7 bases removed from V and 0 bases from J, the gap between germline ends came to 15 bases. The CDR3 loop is CASTKGGGANTGELFF. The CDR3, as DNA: TGTGCCAGCACAAAGGGTGGAGGGGCGAACACCGGGGAGCTGTTTTTT.

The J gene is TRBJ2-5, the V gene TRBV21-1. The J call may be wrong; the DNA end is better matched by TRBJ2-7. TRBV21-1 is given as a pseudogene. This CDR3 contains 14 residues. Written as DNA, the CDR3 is TGTGCCAGCAGTCGGGCCTACCCCTACTACGAGCAGTACTTC. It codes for CASSRAYPYYEQYF.

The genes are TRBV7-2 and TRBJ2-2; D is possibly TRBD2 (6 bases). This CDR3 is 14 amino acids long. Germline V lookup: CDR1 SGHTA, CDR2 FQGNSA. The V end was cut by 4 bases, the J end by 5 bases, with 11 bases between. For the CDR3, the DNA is TGTGCCAGCAGCTGGACCCGGGGGACCGGGGAGCTGTTTTTT. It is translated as CASSWTRGTGELFF. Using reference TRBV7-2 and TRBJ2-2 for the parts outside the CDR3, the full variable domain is GAGVSQSPSNKVTEKGKDVELRCDPISGHTALYWYRQSLGQGLEFLIYFQGNSAPDKSGLPSDRFSAERTGGSVSTLTIQRTQQEDSAVYLCASSWTRGTGELFFGEGSRLTVL.

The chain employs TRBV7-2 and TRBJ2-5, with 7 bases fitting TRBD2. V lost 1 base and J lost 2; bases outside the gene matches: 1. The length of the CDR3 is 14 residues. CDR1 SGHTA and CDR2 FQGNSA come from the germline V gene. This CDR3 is CASSLGGLQETQYF. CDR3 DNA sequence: TGTGCCAGCAGCTTAGGGGGACTACAAGAGACCCAGTACTTC. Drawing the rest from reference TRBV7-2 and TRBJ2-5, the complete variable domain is GAGVSQSPSNKVTEKGKDVELRCDPISGHTALYWYRQSLGQGLEFLIYFQGNSAPDKSGLPSDRFSAERTGGSVSTLTIQRTQQEDSAVYLCASSLGGLQETQYFGPGTRLLVL.

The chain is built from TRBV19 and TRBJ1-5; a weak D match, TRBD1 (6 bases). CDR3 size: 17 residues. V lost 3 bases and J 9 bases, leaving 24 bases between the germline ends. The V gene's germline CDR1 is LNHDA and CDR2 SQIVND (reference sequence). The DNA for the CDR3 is TGTGCCAGTAGTATCAGGGGACCAGAAGGGCTTGGACCGCCCCAGCATTTT. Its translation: CASSIRGPEGLGPPQHF.

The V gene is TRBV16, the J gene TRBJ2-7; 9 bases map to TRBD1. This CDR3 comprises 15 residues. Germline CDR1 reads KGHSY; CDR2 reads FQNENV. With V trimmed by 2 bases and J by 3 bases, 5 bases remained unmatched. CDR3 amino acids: CASSQTGTGFYEQYF. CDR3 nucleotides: TGTGCCAGCAGCCAAACCGGGACAGGGTTCTACGAGCAGTACTTC. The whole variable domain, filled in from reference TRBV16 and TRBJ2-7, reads GEEVAQTPKHLVRGEGQKAKLYCAPIKGHSYVFWYQQVLKNEFKFLISFQNENVFDETGMPKERFSAKCLPNSPCSLEIQATKLEDSAVYFCASSQTGTGFYEQYFGPGTRLTVT.

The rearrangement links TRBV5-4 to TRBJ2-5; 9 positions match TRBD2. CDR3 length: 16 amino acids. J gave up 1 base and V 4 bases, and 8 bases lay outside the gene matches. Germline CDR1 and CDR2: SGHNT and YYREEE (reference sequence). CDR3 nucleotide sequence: TGTGCCAGCAGCAGAGCGGGAGGCGCCCGCCAAGAGACCCAGTACTTC. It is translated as CASSRAGGARQETQYF.

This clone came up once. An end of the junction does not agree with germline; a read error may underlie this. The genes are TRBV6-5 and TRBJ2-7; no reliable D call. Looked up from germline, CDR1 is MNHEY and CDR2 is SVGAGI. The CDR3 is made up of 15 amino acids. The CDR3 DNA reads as TGTGCCAGCAGTTACTCGTTGGGTTTGAGGAGCGAGCAGCACTTC. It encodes CASSYSLGLRSEQHF.

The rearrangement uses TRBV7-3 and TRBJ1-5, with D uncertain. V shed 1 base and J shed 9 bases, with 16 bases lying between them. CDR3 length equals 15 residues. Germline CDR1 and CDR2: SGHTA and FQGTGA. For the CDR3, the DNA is TGTGCCAGCAGCTTAATTGGTGGAACCGCGGGGCCCCAGCATTTT. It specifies CASSLIGGTAGPQHF. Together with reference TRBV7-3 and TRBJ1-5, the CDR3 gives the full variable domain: GAGVSQTPSNKVTEKGKYVELRCDPISGHTALYWYRQSLGQGPEFLIYFQGTGAADDSGLPNDRFFAVRPEGSVSTLKIQRTERGDSAVYLCASSLIGGTAGPQHFGDGTRLSIL.

The CDR3 DNA reads TGCGCCAGCAGTAGAGTGCGGAGTGGGGGGCCGACAGATACGCAGTATTTT. Translation: CASSRVRSGGPTDTQYF. The chain combines TRBV5-1 with TRBJ2-3; D tentatively fits TRBD1 or TRBD2 (6 bases each). The V end lost 5 bases, the J end lost 3 bases, and 22 bases lay between the germline ends. CDR3 size: 17 residues. CDR1 is SGHRS, CDR2 YFSETQ, per germline. Full variable domain (missing parts from reference TRBV5-1 and TRBJ2-3): KAGVTQTPRYLIKTRGQQVTLSCSPISGHRSVSWYQQTPGQGLQFLFEYFSETQRNKGNFPGRFSGRQFSNSRSEMNVSTLELGDSALYLCASSRVRSGGPTDTQYFGPGTRLTVL.

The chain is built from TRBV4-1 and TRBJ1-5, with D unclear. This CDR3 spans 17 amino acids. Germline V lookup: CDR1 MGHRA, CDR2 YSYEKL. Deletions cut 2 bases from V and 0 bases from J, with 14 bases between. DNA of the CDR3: TGCGCCAGCAGCCAAAGTCTTACACCCCGTAGCAATCAGCCCCAGCATTTT. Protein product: CASSQSLTPRSNQPQHF.

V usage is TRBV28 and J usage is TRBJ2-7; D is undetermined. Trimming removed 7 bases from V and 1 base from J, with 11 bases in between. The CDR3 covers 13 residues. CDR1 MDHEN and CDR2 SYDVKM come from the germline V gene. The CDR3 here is CASTKAVSYEQYF. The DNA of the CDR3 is TGTGCCAGCACGAAGGCGGTTTCCTACGAGCAGTACTTC.

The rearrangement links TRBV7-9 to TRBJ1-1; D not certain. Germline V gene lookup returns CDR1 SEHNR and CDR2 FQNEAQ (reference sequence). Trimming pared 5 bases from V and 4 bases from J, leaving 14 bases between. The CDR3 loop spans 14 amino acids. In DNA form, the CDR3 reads TGTGCCAGCAGCACCGACCGGCGGTTCACTGAAGCTTTCTTT. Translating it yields CASSTDRRFTEAFF.

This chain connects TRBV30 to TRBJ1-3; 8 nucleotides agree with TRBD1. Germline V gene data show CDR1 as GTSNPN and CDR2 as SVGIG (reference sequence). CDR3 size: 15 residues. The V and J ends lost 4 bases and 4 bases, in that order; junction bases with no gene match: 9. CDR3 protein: CAWKGQGAAGNTIYF. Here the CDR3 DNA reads TGTGCCTGGAAGGGTCAGGGGGCCGCCGGAAACACCATATATTTT.

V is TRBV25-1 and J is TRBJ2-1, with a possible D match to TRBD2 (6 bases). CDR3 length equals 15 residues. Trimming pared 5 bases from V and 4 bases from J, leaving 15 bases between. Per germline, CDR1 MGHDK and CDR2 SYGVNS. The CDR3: CASSINAEGYNEQFF. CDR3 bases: TGTGCCAGCAGTATTAATGCGGAGGGATACAATGAGCAGTTCTTC.

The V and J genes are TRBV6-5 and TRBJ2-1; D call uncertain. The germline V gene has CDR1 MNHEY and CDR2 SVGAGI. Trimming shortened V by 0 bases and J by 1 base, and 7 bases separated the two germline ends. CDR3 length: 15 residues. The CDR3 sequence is CASSYSPESYNEQFF. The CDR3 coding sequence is TGTGCCAGCAGTTACTCACCGGAATCCTACAATGAGCAGTTCTTC.

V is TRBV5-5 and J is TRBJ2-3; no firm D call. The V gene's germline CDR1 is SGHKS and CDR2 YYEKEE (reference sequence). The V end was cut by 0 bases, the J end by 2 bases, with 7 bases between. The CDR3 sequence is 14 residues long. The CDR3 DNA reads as TGTGCCAGCAGCTTGGGGGGATCCACAGATACGCAGTATTTT. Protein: CASSLGGSTDTQYF.

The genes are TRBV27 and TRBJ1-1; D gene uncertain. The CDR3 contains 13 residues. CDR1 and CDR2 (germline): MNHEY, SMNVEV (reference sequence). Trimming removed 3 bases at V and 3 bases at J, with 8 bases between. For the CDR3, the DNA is TGTGCCAGCAGTTTTGCAGAATACACTGAAGCTTTCTTT. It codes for CASSFAEYTEAFF.

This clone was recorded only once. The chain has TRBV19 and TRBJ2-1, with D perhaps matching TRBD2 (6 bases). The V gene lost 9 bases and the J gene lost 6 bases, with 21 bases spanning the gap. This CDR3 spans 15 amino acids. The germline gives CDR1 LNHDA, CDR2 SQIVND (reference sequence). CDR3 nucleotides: TGTGCCAGCGCCACCGGGACTTTACTCTTCAATGAGCAGTTCTTC. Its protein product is CASATGTLLFNEQFF.

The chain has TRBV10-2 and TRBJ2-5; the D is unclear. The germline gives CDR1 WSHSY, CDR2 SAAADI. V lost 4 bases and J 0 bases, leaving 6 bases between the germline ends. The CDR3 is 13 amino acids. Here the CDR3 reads CASSAADQETQYF. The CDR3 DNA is TGCGCCAGCAGTGCGGCAGACCAAGAGACCCAGTACTTC.

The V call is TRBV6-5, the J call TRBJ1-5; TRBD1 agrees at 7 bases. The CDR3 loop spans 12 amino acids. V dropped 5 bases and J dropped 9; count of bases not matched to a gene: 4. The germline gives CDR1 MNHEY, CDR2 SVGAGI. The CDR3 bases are TGTGCCAGCAGTACCCCAGGGGGGCCCCAGCATTTT. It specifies CASSTPGGPQHF.

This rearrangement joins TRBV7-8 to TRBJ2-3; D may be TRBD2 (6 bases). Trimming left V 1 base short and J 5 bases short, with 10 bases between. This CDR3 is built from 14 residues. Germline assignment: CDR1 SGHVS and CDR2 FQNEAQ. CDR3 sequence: CASSLEAGRDTQYF. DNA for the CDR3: TGTGCCAGCAGCTTAGAAGCGGGCCGAGATACGCAGTATTTT.